This T cell receptor (beta chain) emerged from a study of blood T cell repertoires in COVID-19. In germline, CDR1 is ENHRY, CDR2 SYGVKD. The CDR3 extends over 13 amino acids. With 2 bases removed from V and 4 bases from J, the gap between germline ends came to 6 bases. TCRdb's table, derived via immunoSEQ multiplex PCR, lists solely in-frame clones and lacks some. This sample has a few hundred thousand clones, with nearly 90% found just once. The sequenced sample was peripheral blood. The chain combines TRBV10-3 with TRBJ1-5; D gene ambiguous. The receptor's source is a woman younger than 45 with COVID-19, enrolled during active disease. In nucleotides, the CDR3 is TGTGCCATCAGTGAGGGACTTAATCAGCCCCAGCATTTT. Amino acids: CAISEGLNQPQHF.